The text below deals with one T cell receptor (beta chain). The data are from a study of blood T cell repertoires in COVID-19. On the study more broadly: Samples taken during acute and convalescent COVID-19 were collected in the United States, Italy and Spain. Nucleic acid was either cDNA or gDNA, and it came from T cells, B-cell-depleted T cells, or PBMCs.

Data came from immunoSEQ multiplex PCR; TCRdb stores just in-frame clones and leaves some out. The sample consists of approximately 150,000 clones, approximately 90% of them appearing once. V lost 3 bases to trimming and J lost 5 bases; unmatched junction nucleotides: 1. CDR1 and CDR2 from the germline V gene are SGHRS and YFSETQ. The CDR3 runs 13 residues. The clonotype comes from a human donor in a cohort sampled during active COVID-19. Sequencing was carried out using peripheral blood. This chain joins TRBV5-1 and TRBJ2-3, with 9 bases identical to TRBD1. This chain's CDR3 is CASSWGQGDTQYF. The CDR3 DNA sequence: TGCGCCAGCAGCTGGGGACAGGGAGATACGCAGTATTTT.